A selection of T cell receptor beta chains follows, all from one sample in a study of cytomegalovirus exposure and HLA in healthy donors. Here immunoSEQ multiplex PCR was the method, and the copy in TCRdb shows in-frame clones only, minus some. The table has about 73,000 clones, roughly 82% seen once. The sequenced sample was PBMCs. Every receptor here comes from a man between 65 and 79 years old in good health and CMV-seronegative. Both conserved end residues are part of each CDR3. D genes are given only for firm matches. Size is stated for part of the rows, as once, few or many counts, or as a class when the clone is expanded.

>TRBJ2-1|TRBV29-1|-|TRBD2
CSVVGREDYNEQFF
TGCAGCGTTGTAGGGCGGGAGGACTACAATGAGCAGTTCTTC
>TRBJ1-2|TRBV6-5|few|-
CASSYSAFDSYGYTF
TGTGCCAGCAGTTACTCGGCATTTGACTCGTATGGCTACACCTTC
>TRBJ1-3|TRBV27|-|-
CASSFGLGNTIYF
TGTGCCAGCAGTTTCGGACTGGGAAACACCATATATTTT
>TRBJ1-4|TRBV2|-|-
CASSLQGDEKLFF
TGTGCCAGCAGCTTACAGGGAGATGAAAAACTGTTTTTT
>TRBJ2-7|TRBV13|-|-
CASSPRQPYEQYF
TGTGCCAGCAGTCCCAGACAGCCCTACGAGCAGTACTTC
>TRBJ2-5|TRBV5-1|-|TRBD2
CASSLVGREGRETQYF
TGCGCCAGCAGCTTGGTTGGTCGGGAGGGCCGAGAGACCCAGTACTTC
>TRBJ1-5|TRBV7-9|-|-
CASSFQNQPQHF
TGTGCCAGCAGCTTCCAAAATCAGCCCCAGCATTTT
>TRBJ1-2|TRBV7-9|-|-
CASSPGLNYGYTF
TGTGCCAGCAGTCCGGGACTTAACTATGGCTACACCTTC
>TRBJ1-6|TRBV6-5|-|-
CASKDNREGMPLHF
TGTGCCAGCAAAGACAACCGAGAGGGAATGCCCCTCCACTTT
>TRBJ2-7|TRBV7-2|once|TRBD2
CASSGGTSGSLYEQYF
TGTGCCAGCAGCGGGGGGACTAGCGGGAGTCTCTACGAGCAGTACTTC
>TRBJ2-2|TRBV18|once|TRBD1
CASSRDRGGGNAGELFF
TGTGCCAGCTCACGAGACAGGGGTGGCGGGAACGCCGGGGAGCTGTTTTTT
>TRBJ2-5|TRBV5-4|-|-
CASSATGEFQETQYF
TGTGCCAGCAGTGCCACCGGAGAATTCCAAGAGACCCAGTACTTC
>TRBJ1-1|TRBV7-9|-|-
CASSFIFPTEAFF
TGTGCCAGCAGCTTTATCTTTCCCACTGAAGCTTTCTTT
>TRBJ2-5|TRBV19|-|TRBD1
CASSLQGLQETQYF
TGTGCCAGTAGTTTACAGGGGTTGCAAGAGACCCAGTACTTC
>TRBJ2-7|TRBV27|-|TRBD2
CASKAAGGAYEQYF
TGTGCCAGCAAAGCGGCGGGAGGAGCCTACGAGCAGTACTTC
>TRBJ2-2|TRBV29-1|-|-
CSARGARNTGELFF
TGCAGCGCACGCGGAGCACGAAACACCGGGGAGCTGTTTTTT
>TRBJ1-6|TRBV5-6|once|TRBD1
CASSTGQGVSPLHF
TGTGCCAGCAGCACGGGACAGGGGGTTTCACCCCTCCACTTT
>TRBJ2-2|TRBV19|-|TRBD1
CASRTGTANTGELFF
TGTGCCAGTAGAACCGGGACAGCGAACACCGGGGAGCTGTTTTTT
>TRBJ1-2|TRBV7-9|-|-
CASSLPGDHGYTF
TGTGCCAGCAGCTTACCAGGGGATCATGGCTACACCTTC
>TRBJ1-5|TRBV27|-|TRBD1
CASSPRTGRIPISNQPQHF
TGTGCCAGCAGCCCACGGACAGGGAGAATCCCTATAAGCAATCAGCCCCAGCATTTT
>TRBJ2-7|TRBV7-2|-|-
CASSPTTRQSYEQYF
TGTGCCAGCAGCCCCACGACGAGACAGTCCTACGAGCAGTACTTC
>TRBJ2-5|TRBV5-1|-|TRBD2
CASSLASGGPQETQYF
TGCGCCAGCAGCTTGGCTAGCGGGGGGCCCCAAGAGACCCAGTACTTC
>TRBJ2-1|TRBV7-2|few|TRBD1
CASSATGTETYNEQFF
TGTGCCAGCAGCGCGACCGGGACAGAGACTTACAATGAGCAGTTCTTC
>TRBJ2-7|TRBV7-2|-|TRBD2
CASSSGRTSVSYEQYF
TGTGCCAGCAGCTCAGGTCGTACTAGCGTCTCCTACGAGCAGTACTTC
>TRBJ2-2|TRBV5-1|-|TRBD2
CASSFSGGADAGELFF
TGCGCCAGCAGCTTCTCGGGGGGAGCGGACGCCGGGGAGCTGTTTTTT
>TRBJ1-5|TRBV2|-|TRBD1
CAGGTGEDQPQHF
TGTGCCGGAGGGACAGGGGAGGATCAGCCCCAGCATTTT
>TRBJ2-7|TRBV10-1|few|-
CASSETNLEGEQYF
TGCGCCAGCAGTGAGACCAACCTGGAGGGCGAGCAGTACTTC
>TRBJ1-1|TRBV5-1|-|-
CASSLGPNTEAFF
TGCGCCAGCAGCTTGGGGCCGAACACTGAAGCTTTCTTT
>TRBJ1-1|TRBV7-9|-|-
CASSPSGGHTEAFF
TGTGCCAGCAGTCCATCCGGGGGGCACACTGAAGCTTTCTTT
>TRBJ1-2|TRBV6-1|-|TRBD1
CASIRSTGTYGYTF
TGTGCCAGCATCAGGTCGACAGGGACGTATGGCTACACCTTC
>TRBJ1-5|TRBV21-1|-|-
CASSKDRVGSNQPQHF
TGTGCCAGCAGCAAGGACAGGGTCGGAAGCAATCAGCCCCAGCATTTT
>TRBJ2-7|TRBV19|-|TRBD1
CASTSGTGGSYEQYF
TGTGCCAGTACTTCCGGGACAGGAGGCTCCTACGAGCAGTACTTC
>TRBJ2-1|TRBV2|-|TRBD2
CASNYLGGIGPNEQFF
TGTGCCAGCAACTACCTGGGAGGGATAGGCCCCAATGAGCAGTTCTTC
>TRBJ1-2|TRBV28|-|-
CASVRGGNDYGYTF
TGTGCCAGTGTTAGGGGAGGGAATGACTATGGCTACACCTTC
>TRBJ2-7|TRBV27|-|-
CASSLAQGGDEQCF
TGTGCCAGCAGTTTAGCACAGGGCGGTGACGAGCAGTGCTTC